This entry is about one T cell receptor beta chain. This sample was taken from a study of Graves' ophthalmopathy and Graves' hyperthyroidism. Investigators amplified TCR beta CDR3 regions from RNA transcripts. Second-round multiplex PCR followed a first-round RT-PCR using HTBI primers. TCRdb independently ran MiXCR on the multiplex PCR reads; one entry per CDR3 protein. The data contain 400,000 to 450,000 distinct CDR3 sequences, 21% of them singletons. The CDR3 has 18 residues. CDR1 and CDR2 (germline): SGHAT, FQNNGV. The junction had 13 bases not matched to a gene; V was cut back by 4 bases and J by 5 bases.

The chain couples TRBV11-2 to TRBJ2-5, with 13 bases that match TRBD2. The TCR comes from a woman between 18 and 29 years old with stable Graves' hyperthyroidism. The sequencing input was peripheral blood. Here the CDR3 reads CASSSRWGTSGVLETQYF. The CDR3, as DNA: TGTGCCAGCAGCTCGAGATGGGGGACTAGCGGGGTATTGGAGACCCAGTACTTC. Filled out from reference TRBV11-2 and TRBJ2-5, the complete variable domain reads EAGVAQSPRYKIIEKRQSVAFWCNPISGHATLYWYQQILGQGPKLLIQFQNNGVVDDSQLPKDRFSAERLKGVDSTLKIQPAKLEDSAVYLCASSSRWGTSGVLETQYFGPGTRLLVL.